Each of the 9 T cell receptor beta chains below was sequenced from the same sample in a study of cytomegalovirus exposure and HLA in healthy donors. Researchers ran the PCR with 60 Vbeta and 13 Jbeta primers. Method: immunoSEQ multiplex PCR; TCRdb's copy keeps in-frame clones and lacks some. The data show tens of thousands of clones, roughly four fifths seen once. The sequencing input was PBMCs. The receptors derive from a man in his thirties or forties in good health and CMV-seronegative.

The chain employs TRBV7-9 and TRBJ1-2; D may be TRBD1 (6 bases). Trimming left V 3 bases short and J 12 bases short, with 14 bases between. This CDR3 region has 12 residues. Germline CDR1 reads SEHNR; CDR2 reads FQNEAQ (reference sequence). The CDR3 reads CASSLEDRRNTF. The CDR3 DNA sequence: TGTGCCAGCAGCTTGGAGGACAGACGCAACACCTTC.

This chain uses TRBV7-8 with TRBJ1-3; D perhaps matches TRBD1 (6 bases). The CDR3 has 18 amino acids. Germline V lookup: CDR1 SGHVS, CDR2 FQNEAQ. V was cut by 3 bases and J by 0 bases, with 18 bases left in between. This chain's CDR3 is CASSFFQGQPDSGNTIYF. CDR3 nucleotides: TGTGCCAGCAGCTTTTTCCAGGGGCAGCCGGACTCTGGAAACACCATATATTTT.

The CDR3 protein is CSVGGGVNTEAFF. In nucleotides, the CDR3 is TGCAGCGTTGGGGGGGGAGTCAACACTGAAGCTTTCTTT. The chain has TRBV29-1 and TRBJ1-1; tentative D call: TRBD1 (5 bases). Germline CDR1 and CDR2: SQVTM and ANQGSEA. The length of the CDR3 is 13 residues. Trimming left V 4 bases short and J 2 bases short, with 11 bases between.

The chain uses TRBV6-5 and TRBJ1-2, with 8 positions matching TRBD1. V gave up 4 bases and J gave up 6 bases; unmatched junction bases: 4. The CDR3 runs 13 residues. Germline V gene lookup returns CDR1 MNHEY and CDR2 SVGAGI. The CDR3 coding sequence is TGTGCCAGCAGTTCCACGACAGGGGATGGCTACACCTTC. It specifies CASSSTTGDGYTF.

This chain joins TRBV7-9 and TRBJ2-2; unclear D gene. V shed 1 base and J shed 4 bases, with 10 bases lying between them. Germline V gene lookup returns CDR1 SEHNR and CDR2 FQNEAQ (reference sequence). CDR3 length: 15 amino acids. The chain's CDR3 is CASSLDSRGTGELFF. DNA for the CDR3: TGTGCCAGCAGCTTAGACTCTCGAGGCACCGGGGAGCTGTTTTTT. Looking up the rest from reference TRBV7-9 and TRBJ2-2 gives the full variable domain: DTGVSQNPRHKITKRGQNVTFRCDPISEHNRLYWYRQTLGQGPEFLTYFQNEAQLEKSRLLSDRFSAERPKGSFSTLEIQRTEQGDSAMYLCASSLDSRGTGELFFGEGSRLTVL.

For the CDR3, the DNA is TGTGCCAGCAGCGTTACAGGGGGCGGGACAGATACGCAGTATTTT. It yields the protein CASSVTGGGTDTQYF. The chain carries TRBV7-6 and TRBJ2-3; 9 bases are shared with TRBD1. J lost 3 bases, V lost 5 bases, and 6 bases had no gene match. Germline values: CDR1 SGHVS, CDR2 FNYEAQ. The CDR3 has 15 amino acids.

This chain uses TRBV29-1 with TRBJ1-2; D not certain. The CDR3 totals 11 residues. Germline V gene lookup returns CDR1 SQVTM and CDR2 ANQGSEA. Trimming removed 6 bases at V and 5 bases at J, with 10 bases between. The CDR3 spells CSVPRGYGYTF. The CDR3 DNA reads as TGCAGCGTCCCAAGAGGGTATGGCTACACCTTC.

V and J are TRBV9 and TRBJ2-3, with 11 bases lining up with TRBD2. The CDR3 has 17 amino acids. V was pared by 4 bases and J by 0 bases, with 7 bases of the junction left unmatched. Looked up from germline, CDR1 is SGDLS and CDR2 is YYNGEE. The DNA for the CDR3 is TGTGCCAGCAGCAGGGGACTAGCGGAATCTAGCACAGATACGCAGTATTTT. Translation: CASSRGLAESSTDTQYF.

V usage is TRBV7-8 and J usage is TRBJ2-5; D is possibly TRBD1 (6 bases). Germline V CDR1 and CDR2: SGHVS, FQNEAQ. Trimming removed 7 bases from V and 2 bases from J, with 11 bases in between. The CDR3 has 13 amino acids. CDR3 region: CASKPDSQETQYF. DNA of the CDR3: TGTGCCAGCAAGCCGGACAGTCAAGAGACCCAGTACTTC.